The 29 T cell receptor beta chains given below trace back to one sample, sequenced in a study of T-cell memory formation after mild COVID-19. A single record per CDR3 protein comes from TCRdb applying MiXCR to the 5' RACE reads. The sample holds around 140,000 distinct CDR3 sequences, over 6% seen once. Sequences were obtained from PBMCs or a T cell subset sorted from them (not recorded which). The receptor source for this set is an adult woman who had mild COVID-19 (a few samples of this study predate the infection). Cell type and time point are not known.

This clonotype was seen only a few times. CDR3 amino acids: CSAGTQSSGNTIYF. CDR3 DNA sequence: TGCAGTGCCGGGACCCAGAGTTCTGGAAACACCATATATTTT. V is TRBV20-1 and J is TRBJ1-3; weak D call: TRBD1 (5 bases). V lost 6 bases to trimming and J lost 1 base, with 13 bases between them. Germline V gene lookup returns CDR1 DFQATT and CDR2 SNEGSKA (reference sequence). The CDR3 covers 14 residues.

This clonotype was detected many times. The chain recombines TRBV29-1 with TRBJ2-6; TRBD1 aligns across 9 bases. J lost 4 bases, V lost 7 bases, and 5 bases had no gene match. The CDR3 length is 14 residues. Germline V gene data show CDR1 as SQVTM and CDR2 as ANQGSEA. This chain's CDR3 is CSAQGAGGANVLTF. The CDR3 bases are TGCAGCGCACAGGGGGCGGGAGGGGCCAACGTCCTGACTTTC. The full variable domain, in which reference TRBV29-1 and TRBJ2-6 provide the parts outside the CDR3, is SAVISQKPSRDICQRGTSLTIQCQVDSQVTMMFWYRQQPGQSLTLIATANQGSEATYESGFVIDKFPISRPNLTFSTLTVSNMSPEDSSIYLCSAQGAGGANVLTFGAGSRLTVL.

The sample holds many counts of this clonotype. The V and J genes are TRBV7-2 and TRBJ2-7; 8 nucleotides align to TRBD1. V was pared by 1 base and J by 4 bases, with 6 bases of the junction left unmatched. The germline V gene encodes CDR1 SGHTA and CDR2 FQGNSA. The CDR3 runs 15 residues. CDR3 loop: CASSLGAQGAYEQYF. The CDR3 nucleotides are TGTGCCAGCAGCTTAGGAGCGCAGGGGGCTTACGAGCAGTACTTC.

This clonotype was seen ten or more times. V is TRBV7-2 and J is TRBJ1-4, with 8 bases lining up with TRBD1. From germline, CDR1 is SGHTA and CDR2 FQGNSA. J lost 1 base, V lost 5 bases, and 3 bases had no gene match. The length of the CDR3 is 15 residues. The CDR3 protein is CASSPGQGTNEKLFF. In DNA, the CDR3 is TGTGCCAGCAGCCCCGGACAGGGAACTAATGAAAAACTGTTTTTT.

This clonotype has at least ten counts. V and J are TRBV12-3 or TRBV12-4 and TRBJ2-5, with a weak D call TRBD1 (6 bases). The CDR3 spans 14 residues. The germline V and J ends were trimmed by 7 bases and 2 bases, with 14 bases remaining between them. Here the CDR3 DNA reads TGTGCCAGCACCCAAAGGGGGATTCAAGAGACCCAGTACTTC. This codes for CASTQRGIQETQYF.

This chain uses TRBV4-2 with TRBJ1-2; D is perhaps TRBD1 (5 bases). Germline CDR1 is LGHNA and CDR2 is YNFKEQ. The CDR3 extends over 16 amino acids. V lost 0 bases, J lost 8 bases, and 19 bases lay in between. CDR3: CASSQDIRGEAQGYTF. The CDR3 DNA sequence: TGTGCCAGCAGCCAAGATATACGGGGCGAGGCTCAGGGCTACACCTTC.

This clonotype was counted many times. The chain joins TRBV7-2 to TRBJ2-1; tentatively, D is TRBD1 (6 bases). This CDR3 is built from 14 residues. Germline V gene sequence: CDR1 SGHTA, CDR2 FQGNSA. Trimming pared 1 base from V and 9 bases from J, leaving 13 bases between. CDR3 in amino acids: CASSLVEGVSEQFF. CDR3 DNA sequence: TGTGCCAGCAGCTTAGTTGAGGGGGTTAGTGAGCAGTTCTTC.

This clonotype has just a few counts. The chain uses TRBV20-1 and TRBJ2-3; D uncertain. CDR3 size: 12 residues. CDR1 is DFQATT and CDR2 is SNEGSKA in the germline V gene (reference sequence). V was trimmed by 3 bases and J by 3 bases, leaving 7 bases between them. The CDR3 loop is CSARAGTDTQYF. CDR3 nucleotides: TGCAGTGCTAGGGCCGGAACAGATACGCAGTATTTT.

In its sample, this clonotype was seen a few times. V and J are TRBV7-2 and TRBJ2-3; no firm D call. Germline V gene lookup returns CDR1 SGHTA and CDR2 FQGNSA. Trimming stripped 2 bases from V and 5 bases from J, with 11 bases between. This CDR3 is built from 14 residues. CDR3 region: CASSLQSSRDTQYF. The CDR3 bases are TGTGCCAGCAGCTTACAGAGCTCGAGAGATACGCAGTATTTT.

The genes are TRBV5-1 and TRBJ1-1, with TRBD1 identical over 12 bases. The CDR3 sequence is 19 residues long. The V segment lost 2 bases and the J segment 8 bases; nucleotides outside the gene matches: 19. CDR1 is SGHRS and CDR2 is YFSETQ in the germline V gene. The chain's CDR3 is CASSFGTGGQTARRREAFF. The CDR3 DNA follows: TGCGCCAGCAGCTTCGGGACAGGGGGCCAAACGGCGAGACGGCGGGAAGCTTTCTTT.

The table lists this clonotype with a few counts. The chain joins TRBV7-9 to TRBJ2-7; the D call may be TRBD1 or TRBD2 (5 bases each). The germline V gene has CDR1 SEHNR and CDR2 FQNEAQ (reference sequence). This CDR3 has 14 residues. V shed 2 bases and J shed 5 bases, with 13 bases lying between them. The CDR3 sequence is CASSLRPGTHEQYF. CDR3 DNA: TGTGCCAGCAGCTTACGACCAGGGACCCACGAGCAGTACTTC.

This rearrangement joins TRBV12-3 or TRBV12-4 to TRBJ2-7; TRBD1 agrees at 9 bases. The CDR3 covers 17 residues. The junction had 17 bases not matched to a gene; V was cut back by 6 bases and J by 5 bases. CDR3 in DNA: TGTGCCAGCAGCCGGGACAGGGCCGCAGGTTTGATAAACGAGCAGTACTTC. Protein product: CASSRDRAAGLINEQYF.

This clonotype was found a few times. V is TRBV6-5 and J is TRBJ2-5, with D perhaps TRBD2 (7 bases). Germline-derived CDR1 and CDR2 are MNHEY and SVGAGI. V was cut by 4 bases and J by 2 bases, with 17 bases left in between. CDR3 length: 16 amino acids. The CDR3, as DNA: TGTGCCAGCAGTTCCCCAGCGGGGAGGGGGCAAGAGACCCAGTACTTC. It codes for CASSSPAGRGQETQYF.

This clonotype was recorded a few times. The CDR3 sequence: CAWSHPREGYYNEQFF. CDR3 nucleotide sequence: TGTGCCTGGAGTCACCCCCGGGAGGGGTACTACAATGAGCAGTTCTTC. The chain couples TRBV30 to TRBJ2-1, with 8 bases identical to TRBD2. The CDR3 length is 16 residues. Per the germline V gene, CDR1 is GTSNPN and CDR2 is SVGIG (reference sequence). V dropped 2 bases and J dropped 3; count of bases not matched to a gene: 9.

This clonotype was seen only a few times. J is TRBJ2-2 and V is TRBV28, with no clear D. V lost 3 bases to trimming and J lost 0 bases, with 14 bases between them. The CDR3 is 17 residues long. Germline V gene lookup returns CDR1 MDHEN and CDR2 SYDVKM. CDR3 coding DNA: TGTGCCAGCAGTTTCGTCTGGATTAGTTCGAACACCGGGGAGCTGTTTTTT. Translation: CASSFVWISSNTGELFF.

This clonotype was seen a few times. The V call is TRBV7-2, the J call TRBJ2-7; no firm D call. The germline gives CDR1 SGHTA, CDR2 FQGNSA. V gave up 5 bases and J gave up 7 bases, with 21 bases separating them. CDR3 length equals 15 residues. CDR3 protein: CASSPSNLVANEQYF. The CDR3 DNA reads TGTGCCAGCAGCCCGTCGAATCTGGTGGCGAATGAGCAGTACTTC.

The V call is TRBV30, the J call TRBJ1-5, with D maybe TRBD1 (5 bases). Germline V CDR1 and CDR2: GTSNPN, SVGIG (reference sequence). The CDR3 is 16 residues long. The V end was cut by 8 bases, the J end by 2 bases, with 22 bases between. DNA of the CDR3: TGTGCCCGGACCGGAGCGGGGCGCAGGGGCAATCAGCCCCAGCATTTT. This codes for CARTGAGRRGNQPQHF.

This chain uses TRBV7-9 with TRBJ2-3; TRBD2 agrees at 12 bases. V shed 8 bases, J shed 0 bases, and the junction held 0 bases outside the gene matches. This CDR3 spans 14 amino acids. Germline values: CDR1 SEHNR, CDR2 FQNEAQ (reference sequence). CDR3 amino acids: CASGTSGSTDTQYF. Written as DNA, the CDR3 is TGTGCCAGCGGGACTAGCGGGAGCACAGATACGCAGTATTTT. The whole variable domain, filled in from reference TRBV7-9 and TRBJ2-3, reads DTGVSQNPRHKITKRGQNVTFRCDPISEHNRLYWYRQTLGQGPEFLTYFQNEAQLEKSRLLSDRFSAERPKGSFSTLEIQRTEQGDSAMYLCASGTSGSTDTQYFGPGTRLTVL.

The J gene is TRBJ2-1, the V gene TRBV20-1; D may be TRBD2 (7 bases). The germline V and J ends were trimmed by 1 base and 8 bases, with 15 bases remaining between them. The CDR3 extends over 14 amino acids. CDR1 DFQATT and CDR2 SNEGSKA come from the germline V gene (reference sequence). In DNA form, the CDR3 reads TGCAGTGCTAGAGTAGGGGGGAGGGTCGATGAGCAGTTCTTC. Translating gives CSARVGGRVDEQFF.

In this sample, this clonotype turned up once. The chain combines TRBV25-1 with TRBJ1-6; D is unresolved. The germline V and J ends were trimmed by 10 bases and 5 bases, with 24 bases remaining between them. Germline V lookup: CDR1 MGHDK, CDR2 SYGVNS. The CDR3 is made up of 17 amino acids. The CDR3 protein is CAITPAPGSRNNSPLHF. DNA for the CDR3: TGTGCCATCACCCCGGCCCCGGGAAGTCGGAATAATTCACCCCTCCACTTT.

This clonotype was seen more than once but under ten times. Here the CDR3 reads CASSLDGRKEAFF. CDR3 in DNA: TGCGCCAGCAGCTTGGATGGCAGGAAGGAAGCTTTCTTT. V and J are TRBV5-1 and TRBJ1-1; D gene ambiguous. This CDR3 comprises 13 residues. Germline CDR1 reads SGHRS; CDR2 reads YFSETQ. The ends were cut back, 0 bases at V and 8 bases at J, with 11 bases in the middle.

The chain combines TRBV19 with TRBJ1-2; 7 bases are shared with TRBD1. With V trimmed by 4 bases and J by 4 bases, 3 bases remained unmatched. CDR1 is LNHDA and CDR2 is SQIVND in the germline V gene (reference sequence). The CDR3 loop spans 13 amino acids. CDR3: CASSTTGSYGYTF. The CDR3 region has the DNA TGTGCCAGTAGTACGACAGGGAGCTATGGCTACACCTTC.

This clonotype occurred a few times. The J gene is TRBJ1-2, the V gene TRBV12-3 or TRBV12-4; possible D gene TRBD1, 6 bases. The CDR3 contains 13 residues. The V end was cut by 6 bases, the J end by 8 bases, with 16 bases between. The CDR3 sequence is CASRPAGAGGYTF. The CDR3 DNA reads TGTGCCAGCAGGCCGGCAGGGGCAGGGGGCTACACCTTC.

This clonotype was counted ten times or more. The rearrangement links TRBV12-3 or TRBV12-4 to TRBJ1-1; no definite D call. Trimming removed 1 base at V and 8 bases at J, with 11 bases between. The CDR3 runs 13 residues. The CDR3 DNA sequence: TGTGCCAGCAGTTTAGTAGGCTCTTACGAAGCTTTCTTT. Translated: CASSLVGSYEAFF.

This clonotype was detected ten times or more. This chain's CDR3 is CASSSGTGIFQPQHF. CDR3 bases: TGTGCCAGCAGCTCCGGGACAGGGATCTTTCAGCCCCAGCATTTT. The rearrangement links TRBV7-9 to TRBJ1-5; 9 nucleotides match TRBD1. CDR3 length: 15 residues. J lost 6 bases, V lost 4 bases, and 7 bases had no gene match. Germline CDR1 and CDR2: SEHNR and FQNEAQ (reference sequence).

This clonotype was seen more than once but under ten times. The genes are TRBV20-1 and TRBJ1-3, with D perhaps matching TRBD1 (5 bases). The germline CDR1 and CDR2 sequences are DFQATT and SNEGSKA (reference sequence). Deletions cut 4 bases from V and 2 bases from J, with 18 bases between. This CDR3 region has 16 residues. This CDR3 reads CSATSLGPEAGNTIYF. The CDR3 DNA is TGCAGTGCTACTTCCTTGGGACCGGAGGCTGGAAACACCATATATTTT.

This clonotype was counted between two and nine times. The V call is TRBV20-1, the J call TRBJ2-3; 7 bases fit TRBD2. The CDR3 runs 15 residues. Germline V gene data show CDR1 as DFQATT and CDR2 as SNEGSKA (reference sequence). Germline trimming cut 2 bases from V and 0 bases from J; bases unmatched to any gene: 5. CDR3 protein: CSARPGTTSTDTQYF. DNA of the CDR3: TGCAGTGCTAGACCCGGGACTACTAGCACAGATACGCAGTATTTT.

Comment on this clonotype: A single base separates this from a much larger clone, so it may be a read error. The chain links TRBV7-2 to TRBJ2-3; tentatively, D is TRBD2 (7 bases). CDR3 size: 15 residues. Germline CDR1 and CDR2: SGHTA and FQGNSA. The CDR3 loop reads CASSSRGPITDTHYF. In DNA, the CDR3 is TGTGCCAGCAGCTCGCGGGGGCCGATCACAGATACGCATTATTTT.

Written as DNA, the CDR3 is TGTGCCAGGTCCCTGGCCAATGAGCAGTTCTTC. This encodes CARSLANEQFF. The rearrangement joins TRBV2 to TRBJ2-1; no firm D call. Germline CDR1 SNHLY, CDR2 FYNNEI. The length of the CDR3 is 11 residues. V lost 9 bases, J lost 6 bases, and 9 bases lay in between. The variable domain in full, with the rest retrieved from reference TRBV2 and TRBJ2-1, is EPEVTQTPSHQVTQMGQEVILRCVPISNHLYFYWYRQILGQKVEFLVSFYNNEISEKSEIFDDQFSVERPDGSNFTLKIRSTKLEDSAMYFCARSLANEQFFGPGTRLTVL.